This entry is about one T cell receptor beta chain. The data are from a study of somatic mutations in cytotoxic T cells in rheumatoid arthritis. Libraries were prepared by immunoSEQ multiplex PCR; TCRdb keeps only in-frame clonotypes and omits some of them. The data contain about 12,000 clones, under 80% of them singletons. CDR1 and CDR2 (germline): SEHNR, FQNEAQ (reference sequence). The CDR3 loop spans 12 amino acids. V was trimmed by 6 bases and J by 1 base, leaving 5 bases between them. This chain connects TRBV7-9 to TRBJ2-3, with unresolved D. Material for sequencing was CD8+ T cells sorted from blood. This receptor was taken from a man between 65 and 79 years old in good health. The CDR3 protein is CASRERTDTQYF. As DNA, the CDR3 is TGTGCCAGCAGGGAACGCACAGATACGCAGTATTTT.